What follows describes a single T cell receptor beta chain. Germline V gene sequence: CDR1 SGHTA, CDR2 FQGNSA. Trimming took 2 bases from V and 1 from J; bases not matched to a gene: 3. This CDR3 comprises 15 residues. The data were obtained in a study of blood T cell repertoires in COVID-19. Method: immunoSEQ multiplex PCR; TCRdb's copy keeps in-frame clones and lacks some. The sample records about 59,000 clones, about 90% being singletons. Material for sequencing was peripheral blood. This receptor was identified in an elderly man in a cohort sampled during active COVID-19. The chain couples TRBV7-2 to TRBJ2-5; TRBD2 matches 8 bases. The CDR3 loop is CASSLQRGPQETQYF. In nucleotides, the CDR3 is TGTGCCAGCAGCTTACAGCGGGGGCCCCAAGAGACCCAGTACTTC.